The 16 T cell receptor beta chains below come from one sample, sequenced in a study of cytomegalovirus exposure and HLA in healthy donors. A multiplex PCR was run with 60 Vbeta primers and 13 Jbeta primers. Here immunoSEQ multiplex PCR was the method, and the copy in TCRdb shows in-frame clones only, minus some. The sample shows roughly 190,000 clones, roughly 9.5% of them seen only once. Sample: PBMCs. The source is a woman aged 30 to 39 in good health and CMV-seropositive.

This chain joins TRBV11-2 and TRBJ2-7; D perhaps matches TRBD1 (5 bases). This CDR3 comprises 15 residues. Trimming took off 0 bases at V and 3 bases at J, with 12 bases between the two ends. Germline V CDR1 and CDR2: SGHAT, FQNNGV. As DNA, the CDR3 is TGTGCCAGCAGCTTAGATCCAGGGATCAACTACGAGCAGTACTTC. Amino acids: CASSLDPGINYEQYF.

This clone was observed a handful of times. CDR3 protein: CASSKGGGPSYEQYF. As DNA, the CDR3 is TGTGCCAGCAGCAAAGGGGGCGGTCCTTCCTACGAGCAGTACTTC. V usage is TRBV21-1 and J usage is TRBJ2-7; TRBD1 is the table's D call and was not checked against the DNA. TRBV21-1 is a documented pseudogene. The CDR3 covers 15 residues.

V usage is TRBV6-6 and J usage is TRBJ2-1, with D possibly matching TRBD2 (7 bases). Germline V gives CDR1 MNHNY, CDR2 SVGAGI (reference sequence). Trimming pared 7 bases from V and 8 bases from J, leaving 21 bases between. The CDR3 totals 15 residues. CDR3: CASTPGGAQIDEQFF. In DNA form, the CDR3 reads TGTGCCAGCACCCCTGGGGGGGCTCAGATCGATGAGCAGTTCTTC.

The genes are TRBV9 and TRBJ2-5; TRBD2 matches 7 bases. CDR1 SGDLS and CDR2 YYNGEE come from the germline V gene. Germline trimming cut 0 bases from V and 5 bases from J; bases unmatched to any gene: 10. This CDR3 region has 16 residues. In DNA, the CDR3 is TGTGCCAGCAGCGTAGGTTCGGGAGGAGTCACGGAGACCCAGTACTTC. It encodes CASSVGSGGVTETQYF.

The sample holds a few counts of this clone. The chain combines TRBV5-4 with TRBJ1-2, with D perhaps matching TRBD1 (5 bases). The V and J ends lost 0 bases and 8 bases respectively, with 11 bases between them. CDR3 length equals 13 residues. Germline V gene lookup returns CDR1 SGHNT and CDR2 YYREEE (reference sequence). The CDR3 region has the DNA TGTGCCAGCAGCTTGGACGGGGGGGAGGGCTACACCTTC. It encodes CASSLDGGEGYTF.

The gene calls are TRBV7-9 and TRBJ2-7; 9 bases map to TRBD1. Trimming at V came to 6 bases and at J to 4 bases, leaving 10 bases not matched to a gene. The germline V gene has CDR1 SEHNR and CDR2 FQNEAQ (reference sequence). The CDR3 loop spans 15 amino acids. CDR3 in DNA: TGTGCCAGCAGTACAGGACAGGGGCCCCGGTACGAGCAGTACTTC. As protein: CASSTGQGPRYEQYF.

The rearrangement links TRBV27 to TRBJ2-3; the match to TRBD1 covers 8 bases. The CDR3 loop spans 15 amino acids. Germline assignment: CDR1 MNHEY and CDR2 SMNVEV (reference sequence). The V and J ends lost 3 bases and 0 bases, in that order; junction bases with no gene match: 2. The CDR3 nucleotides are TGTGCCAGCAGTTTCGGACAGGGAAGCACAGATACGCAGTATTTT. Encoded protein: CASSFGQGSTDTQYF.

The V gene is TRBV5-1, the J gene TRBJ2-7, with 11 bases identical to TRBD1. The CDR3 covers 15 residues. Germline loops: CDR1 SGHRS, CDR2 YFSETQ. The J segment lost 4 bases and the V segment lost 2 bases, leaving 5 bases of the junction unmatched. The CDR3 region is CASSLYGTGGYEQYF. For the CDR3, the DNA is TGCGCCAGCAGCTTATACGGGACAGGGGGGTACGAGCAGTACTTC.

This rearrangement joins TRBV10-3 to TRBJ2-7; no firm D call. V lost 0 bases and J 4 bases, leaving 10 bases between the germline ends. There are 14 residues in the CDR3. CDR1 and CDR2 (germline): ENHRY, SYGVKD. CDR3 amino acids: CAISESIRKYEQYF. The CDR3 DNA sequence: TGTGCCATCAGTGAGTCGATCAGGAAGTACGAGCAGTACTTC.

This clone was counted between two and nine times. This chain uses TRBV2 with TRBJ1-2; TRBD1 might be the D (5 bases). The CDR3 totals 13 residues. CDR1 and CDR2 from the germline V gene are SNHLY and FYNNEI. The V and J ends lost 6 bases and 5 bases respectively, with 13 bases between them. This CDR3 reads CASRGSDSYGYTF. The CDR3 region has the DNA TGTGCCAGCAGAGGGTCAGACAGTTATGGCTACACCTTC.

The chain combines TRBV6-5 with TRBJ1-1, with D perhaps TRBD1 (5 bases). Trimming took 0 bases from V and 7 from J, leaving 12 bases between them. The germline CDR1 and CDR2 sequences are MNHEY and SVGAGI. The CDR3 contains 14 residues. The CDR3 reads CASSYSRQGVEAFF. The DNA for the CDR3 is TGTGCCAGCAGTTACTCGAGGCAGGGCGTTGAAGCTTTCTTT.

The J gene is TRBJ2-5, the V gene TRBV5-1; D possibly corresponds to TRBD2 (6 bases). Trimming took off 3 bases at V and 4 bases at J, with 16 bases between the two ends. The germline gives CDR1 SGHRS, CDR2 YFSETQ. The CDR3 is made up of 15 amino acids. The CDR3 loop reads CASSSFPGTPETQYF. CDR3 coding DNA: TGCGCCAGCAGCTCCTTCCCCGGGACTCCAGAGACCCAGTACTTC. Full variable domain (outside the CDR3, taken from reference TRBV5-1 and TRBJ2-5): KAGVTQTPRYLIKTRGQQVTLSCSPISGHRSVSWYQQTPGQGLQFLFEYFSETQRNKGNFPGRFSGRQFSNSRSEMNVSTLELGDSALYLCASSSFPGTPETQYFGPGTRLLVL.

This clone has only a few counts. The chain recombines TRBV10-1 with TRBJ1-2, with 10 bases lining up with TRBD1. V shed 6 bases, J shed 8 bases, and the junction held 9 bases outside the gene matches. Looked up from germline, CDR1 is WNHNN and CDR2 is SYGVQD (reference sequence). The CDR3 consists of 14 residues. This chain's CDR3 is CASSAGTGAHGYTF. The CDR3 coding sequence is TGCGCCAGCAGCGCCGGGACAGGGGCTCACGGCTACACCTTC.

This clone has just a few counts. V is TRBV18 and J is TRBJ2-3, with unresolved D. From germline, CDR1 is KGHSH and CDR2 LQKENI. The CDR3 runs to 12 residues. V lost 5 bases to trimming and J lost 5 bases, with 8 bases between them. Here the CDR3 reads CASSTYGDTQYF. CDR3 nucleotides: TGTGCCAGCTCAACTTATGGAGATACGCAGTATTTT.

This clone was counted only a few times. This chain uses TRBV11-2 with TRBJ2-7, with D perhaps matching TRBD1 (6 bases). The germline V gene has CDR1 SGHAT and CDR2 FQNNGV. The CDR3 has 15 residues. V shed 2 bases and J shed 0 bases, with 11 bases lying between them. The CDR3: CASSLRQGPSYEQYF. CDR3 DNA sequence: TGTGCCAGCAGCTTAAGGCAGGGGCCCTCCTACGAGCAGTACTTC. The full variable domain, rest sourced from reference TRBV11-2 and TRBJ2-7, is EAGVAQSPRYKIIEKRQSVAFWCNPISGHATLYWYQQILGQGPKLLIQFQNNGVVDDSQLPKDRFSAERLKGVDSTLKIQPAKLEDSAVYLCASSLRQGPSYEQYFGPGTRLTVT.

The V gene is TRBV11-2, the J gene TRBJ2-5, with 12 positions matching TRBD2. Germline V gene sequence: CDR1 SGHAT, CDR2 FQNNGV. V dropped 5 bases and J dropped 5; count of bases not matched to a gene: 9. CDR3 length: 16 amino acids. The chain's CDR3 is CASSNRLAGARETQYF. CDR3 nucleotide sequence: TGTGCCAGCAGCAACCGACTAGCGGGAGCTCGGGAGACCCAGTACTTC.